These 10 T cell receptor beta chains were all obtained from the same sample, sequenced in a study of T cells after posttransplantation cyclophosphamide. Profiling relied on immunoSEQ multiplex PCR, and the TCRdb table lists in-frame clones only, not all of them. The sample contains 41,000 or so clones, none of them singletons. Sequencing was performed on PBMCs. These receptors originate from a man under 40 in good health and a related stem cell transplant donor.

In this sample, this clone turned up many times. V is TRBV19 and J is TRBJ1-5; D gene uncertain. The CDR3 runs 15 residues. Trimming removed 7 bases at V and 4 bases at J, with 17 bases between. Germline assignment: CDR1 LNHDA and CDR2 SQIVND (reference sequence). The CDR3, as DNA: TGTGCCAGTACCGCCTTAGACAAAGGAAATCAGCCCCAGCATTTT. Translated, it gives CASTALDKGNQPQHF.

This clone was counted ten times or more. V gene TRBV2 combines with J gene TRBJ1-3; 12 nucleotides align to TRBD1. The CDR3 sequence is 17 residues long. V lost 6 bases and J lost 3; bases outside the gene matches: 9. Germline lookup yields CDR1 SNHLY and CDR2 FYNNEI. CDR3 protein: CASSDPGQGASGNTIYF. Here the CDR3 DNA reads TGTGCCAGCAGCGACCCGGGACAGGGGGCGAGTGGAAACACCATATATTTT.

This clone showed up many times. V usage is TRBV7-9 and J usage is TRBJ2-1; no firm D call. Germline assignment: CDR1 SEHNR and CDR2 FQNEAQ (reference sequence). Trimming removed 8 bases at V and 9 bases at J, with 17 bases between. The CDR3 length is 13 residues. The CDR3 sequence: CASLGPPEVEQFF. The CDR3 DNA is TGTGCCAGCCTTGGCCCCCCCGAGGTTGAGCAGTTCTTC.

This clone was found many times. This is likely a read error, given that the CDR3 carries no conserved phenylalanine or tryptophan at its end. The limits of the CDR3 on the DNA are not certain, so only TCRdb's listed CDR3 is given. The CDR3 sequence is CATSAIRDRRTV. The V call is TRBV24-1, the J call TRBJ1-4; the table names TRBD1, a call not compared with the DNA. Germline CDR1 KGHDR, CDR2 SFDVKD. Both ends counted, the CDR3 spans 12 residues.

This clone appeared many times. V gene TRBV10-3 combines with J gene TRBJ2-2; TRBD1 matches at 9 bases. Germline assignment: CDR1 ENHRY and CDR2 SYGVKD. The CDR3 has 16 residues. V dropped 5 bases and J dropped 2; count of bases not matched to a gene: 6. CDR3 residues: CAISWDRVGNTGELFF. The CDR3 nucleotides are TGTGCCATCAGTTGGGACAGGGTAGGAAACACCGGGGAGCTGTTTTTT.

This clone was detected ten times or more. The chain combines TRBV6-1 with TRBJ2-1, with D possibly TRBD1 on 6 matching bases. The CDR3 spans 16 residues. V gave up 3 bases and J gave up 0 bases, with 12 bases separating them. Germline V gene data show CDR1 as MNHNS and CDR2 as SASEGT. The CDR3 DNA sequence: TGTGCCAGCAGTGAGCTGACAGGCCGCTCCTACAATGAGCAGTTCTTC. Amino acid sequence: CASSELTGRSYNEQFF.

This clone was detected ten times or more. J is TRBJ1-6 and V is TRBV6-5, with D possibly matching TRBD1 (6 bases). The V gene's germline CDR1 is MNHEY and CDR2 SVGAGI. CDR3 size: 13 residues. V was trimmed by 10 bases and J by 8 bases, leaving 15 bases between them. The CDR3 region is CATQGTWDSPLHF. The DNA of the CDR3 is TGTGCCACCCAGGGGACGTGGGATTCACCCCTCCACTTT.

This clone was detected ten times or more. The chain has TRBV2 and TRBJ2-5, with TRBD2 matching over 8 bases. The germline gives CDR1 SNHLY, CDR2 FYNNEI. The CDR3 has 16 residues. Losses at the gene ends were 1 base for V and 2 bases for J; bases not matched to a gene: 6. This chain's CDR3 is CASSEGRGGRQETQYF. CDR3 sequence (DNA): TGTGCCAGCAGTGAAGGTCGGGGGGGCCGGCAAGAGACCCAGTACTTC. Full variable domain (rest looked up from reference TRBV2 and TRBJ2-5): EPEVTQTPSHQVTQMGQEVILRCVPISNHLYFYWYRQILGQKVEFLVSFYNNEISEKSEIFDDQFSVERPDGSNFTLKIRSTKLEDSAMYFCASSEGRGGRQETQYFGPGTRLLVL.

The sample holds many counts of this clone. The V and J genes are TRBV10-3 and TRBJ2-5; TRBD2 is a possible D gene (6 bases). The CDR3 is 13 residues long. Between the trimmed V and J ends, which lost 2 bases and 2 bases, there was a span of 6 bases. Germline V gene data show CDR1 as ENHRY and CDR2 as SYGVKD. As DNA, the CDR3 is TGTGCCATCAGTGAGGCGGGGCAAGAGACCCAGTACTTC. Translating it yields CAISEAGQETQYF.

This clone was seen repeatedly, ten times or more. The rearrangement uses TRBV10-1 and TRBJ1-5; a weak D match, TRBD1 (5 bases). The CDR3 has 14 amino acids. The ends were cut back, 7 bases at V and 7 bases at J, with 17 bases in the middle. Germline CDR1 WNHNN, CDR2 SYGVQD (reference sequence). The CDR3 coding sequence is TGCGCCAGCATATATGCGGGGCTGGGGCAGCCCCAGCATTTT. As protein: CASIYAGLGQPQHF.